The rows below give T cell receptor beta chains drawn from one sample of a study of cytomegalovirus exposure and HLA in healthy donors. Here immunoSEQ multiplex PCR was the method, and the copy in TCRdb shows in-frame clones only, minus some. Of around 88,000 clones listed, less than 80% are singletons. The material sequenced was PBMCs. Receptors were obtained from a woman aged 40 to 50 in good health and CMV-seropositive. CDR3s include the opening cysteine and the closing phenylalanine or tryptophan.

V	J	CDR3
TRBV5-1	TRBJ2-1	CASSLAYSGSFGNEQFF
TRBV18	TRBJ2-7	CASSLTTSAYYEQYF
TRBV6-5	TRBJ1-1	CASSYQGDTEAFF
TRBV10-2	TRBJ1-3	CASSELDSLPGNTIYF
TRBV7-2	TRBJ1-2	CASSLEAGTNYGYTF
TRBV7-9	TRBJ1-1	CASSLVGTGVPEAFF
TRBV4-1	TRBJ2-1	CASSQGLAGGFNEQFF
TRBV11-3	TRBJ1-1	CASSSRQGREAFF
TRBV15	TRBJ2-3	CATSRNSGSGTDTQYF
TRBV6-5	TRBJ1-2	CASSQQGDCDYTF
TRBV15	TRBJ2-7	CATSRDLSRSASSYEQYF
TRBV10-1	TRBJ2-7	CASSAGTSGYEQYF
TRBV28	TRBJ2-6	CASSWTDSGANVLTF